One sample yielded the 21 T cell receptor beta chains listed below, sequenced in a study of cytomegalovirus exposure and HLA in healthy donors. PCR was performed using 60 Vbeta and 13 Jbeta primers. Sequencing was performed with immunoSEQ multiplex PCR; in TCRdb, only in-frame clones are kept and a portion is missing. This sample has about 200,000 clones, with over 60% found just once. Sequencing was done on a sample of PBMCs. The receptors originated from a woman aged 40 to 49 in good health and CMV-seronegative.

The chain recombines TRBV6-5 with TRBJ1-1; D may be TRBD1 (5 bases). This CDR3 is built from 15 residues. Trimming removed 6 bases at V and 1 base at J, with 15 bases between. Germline V CDR1 and CDR2: MNHEY, SVGAGI. The CDR3 sequence: CASSGGEGRNTEAFF. The CDR3 DNA sequence: TGTGCCAGCAGCGGGGGGGAGGGACGGAACACTGAAGCTTTCTTT.

The chain carries TRBV7-2 and TRBJ2-7; TRBD2 aligns across 7 bases. CDR3 length: 14 residues. The V gene end was trimmed by 1 base and the J gene end by 5 bases; junction bases not matched to a gene: 5. Germline-derived CDR1 and CDR2 are SGHTA and FQGNSA. CDR3 nucleotides: TGTGCCAGCAGCTTAGGCGGGAGCGTGAACGAGCAGTACTTC. The encoded protein is CASSLGGSVNEQYF. Filled out from reference TRBV7-2 and TRBJ2-7, the complete variable domain reads GAGVSQSPSNKVTEKGKDVELRCDPISGHTALYWYRQSLGQGLEFLIYFQGNSAPDKSGLPSDRFSAERTGGSVSTLTIQRTQQEDSAVYLCASSLGGSVNEQYFGPGTRLTVT.

V and J are TRBV10-3 and TRBJ2-5, with TRBD2 as a possible D gene (6 bases). The CDR3 sequence is 15 residues long. Trimming cost V 0 bases and J 4 bases, with 12 bases left between them. From germline, CDR1 is ENHRY and CDR2 SYGVKD. The CDR3 nucleotides are TGTGCCATCAGTGAGTCGGAGGCCGGGGGAGAGACCCAGTACTTC. This encodes CAISESEAGGETQYF.

This clone was detected only once. The rearrangement links TRBV2 to TRBJ1-3; D is unclear. The CDR3 length is 12 residues. The germline gives CDR1 SNHLY, CDR2 FYNNEI. V was shortened by 2 bases and J by 4 bases, with 3 bases between the two germline ends. The CDR3 nucleotides are TGTGCCAGCAGTGAACGGGGAAACACCATATATTTT. This gives the protein CASSERGNTIYF.

Here the CDR3 DNA reads TGTGCCAGCAGCCCCCTGCGCGGGAACACTGAAGCTTTCTTT. It specifies CASSPLRGNTEAFF. The genes are TRBV7-9 and TRBJ1-1, with D hard to call. Per germline, CDR1 SEHNR and CDR2 FQNEAQ (reference sequence). Trimming stripped 5 bases from V and 1 base from J, with 11 bases between. The CDR3 is 14 amino acids.

This chain connects TRBV9 to TRBJ2-3; a possible D gene is TRBD2 (5 bases). V lost 0 bases to trimming and J lost 0 bases, with 11 bases between them. Germline CDR1 reads SGDLS; CDR2 reads YYNGEE. There are 16 residues in the CDR3. CDR3 region: CASSVEGAASTDTQYF. In DNA, the CDR3 is TGTGCCAGCAGCGTAGAGGGAGCGGCTAGCACAGATACGCAGTATTTT.

This chain connects TRBV5-4 to TRBJ2-3; TRBD2 matches at 9 bases. CDR3 length: 19 residues. Unmatched junction bases numbered 20, after V lost 4 bases and J lost 5 bases. Germline assignment: CDR1 SGHNT and CDR2 YYREEE (reference sequence). The CDR3 protein is CASSLESFTLAGVKDTQYF. Written as DNA, the CDR3 is TGTGCCAGCAGCCTCGAATCATTTACCTTAGCGGGAGTAAAAGATACGCAGTATTTT.

A few counts support this clone. V and J are TRBV7-8 and TRBJ2-5, with D possibly being TRBD1 (6 bases). Deletions cut 5 bases from V and 2 bases from J, with 15 bases between. Germline V gives CDR1 SGHVS, CDR2 FQNEAQ. There are 15 residues in the CDR3. The CDR3 DNA follows: TGTGCCAGCAGCCCACGGACAGTTTCACAAGAGACCCAGTACTTC. Translation: CASSPRTVSQETQYF.

The chain is built from TRBV11-3 and TRBJ1-2; perhaps TRBD1 as D (5 bases). The germline CDR1 and CDR2 sequences are SGHNT and YENEEA. Between the trimmed V and J ends, which lost 10 bases and 4 bases, there was a span of 13 bases. This CDR3 is 12 amino acids long. The CDR3 reads CATNRRGYGYTF. CDR3 in DNA: TGTGCCACGAACAGGAGAGGCTATGGCTACACCTTC. Looking up the rest from reference TRBV11-3 and TRBJ1-2 gives the full variable domain: EAGVVQSPRYKIIEKKQPVAFWCNPISGHNTLYWYLQNLGQGPELLIRYENEEAVDDSQLPKDRFSAERLKGVDSTLKIQPAELGDSAVYLCATNRRGYGYTFGSGTRLTVV.

The chain employs TRBV7-2 and TRBJ2-1; TRBD2 matches 10 bases. The CDR3 extends over 16 amino acids. V trimming: 4 bases; J trimming: 7 bases; junction bases outside the gene matches: 10. Germline V lookup: CDR1 SGHTA, CDR2 FQGNSA. The CDR3 here is CASSSTTGTSVNEQFF. The CDR3 bases are TGTGCCAGCAGCTCAACAACCGGGACTAGCGTAAATGAGCAGTTCTTC.

The CDR3, as DNA: TGTGCCAGTAGTATAGCCTCCGGAACCGGGGGGGGAGCTTTCTTT. This gives the protein CASSIASGTGGGAFF. The rearrangement joins TRBV19 to TRBJ1-1; possibly TRBD1 for D (5 bases). The CDR3 length is 15 residues. Germline V gene lookup returns CDR1 LNHDA and CDR2 SQIVND (reference sequence). V lost 1 base and J lost 10, with 19 bases in between.

The gene calls are TRBV7-8 and TRBJ1-4; perhaps TRBD1 as D (6 bases). Germline CDR1 and CDR2: SGHVS and FQNEAQ. The CDR3 is 17 amino acids. The V end lost 3 bases, the J end lost 6 bases, and 20 bases lay between the germline ends. The CDR3 loop reads CASSFSPNRATHEKLFF. The CDR3, as DNA: TGTGCCAGCAGCTTTTCTCCAAACAGGGCCACCCATGAAAAACTGTTTTTT.

As for this clone: The CDR3 does not end in the conserved phenylalanine or tryptophan, so this is likely a read error. The J gene is TRBJ1-2, the V gene TRBV7-2, with 11 nucleotides matching TRBD1. Germline CDR1 and CDR2: SGHTA and FQGNSA. With 1 base clipped from V and 11 bases from J, the junction kept 12 bases outside the gene matches. The CDR3 covers 16 residues. As DNA, the CDR3 is TGTGCCAGCAGCTTAGGGGGGACAGGGGGACCAACTGCATACACCCTC. This codes for CASSLGGTGGPTAYTL.

The V and J genes are TRBV28 and TRBJ1-6; TRBD1 aligns across 8 bases. V gave up 5 bases and J gave up 7 bases; unmatched junction bases: 10. The germline V gene has CDR1 MDHEN and CDR2 SYDVKM. The CDR3 extends over 16 amino acids. In nucleotides, the CDR3 is TGTGCCAGCAGTCATCAGGGGGCAGGAAGGAATTCACCCCTCCACTTT. Protein: CASSHQGAGRNSPLHF.

This clone was seen just once. The chain couples TRBV11-3 to TRBJ2-5; D is unresolved. Deletions cut 5 bases from V and 5 bases from J, with 21 bases between. The germline gives CDR1 SGHNT, CDR2 YENEEA. The CDR3 has 16 amino acids. CDR3 DNA: TGTGCCAGCAGCCAGGAATACGATAGTTGGGTGGAGACCCAGTACTTC. This codes for CASSQEYDSWVETQYF.

The chain employs TRBV6-1 and TRBJ1-5, with 10 positions matching TRBD1. Looked up from germline, CDR1 is MNHNS and CDR2 is SASEGT. There are 15 residues in the CDR3. The trim removed 8 bases at V and 5 bases at J, leaving 9 bases unmatched. The CDR3, as DNA: TGTGCCAGCGACCCTGTGACAGGGGGCTATCAGCCCCAGCATTTT. Its protein product is CASDPVTGGYQPQHF.

J is TRBJ2-7 and V is TRBV7-9; 8 bases map to TRBD2. The CDR3 runs 17 residues. Looked up from germline, CDR1 is SEHNR and CDR2 is FQNEAQ (reference sequence). J lost 0 bases, V lost 1 base, and 8 bases had no gene match. CDR3 protein: CASSLGTGGRFSYEQYV. The CDR3 DNA reads TGTGCCAGCAGCTTAGGTACGGGCGGGAGGTTCTCCTACGAGCAGTACGTC.

V is TRBV7-9 and J is TRBJ2-1; TRBD2 matches 11 bases. With 5 bases clipped from V and 7 bases from J, the junction kept 16 bases outside the gene matches. The CDR3 consists of 18 residues. The germline V gene encodes CDR1 SEHNR and CDR2 FQNEAQ (reference sequence). This chain's CDR3 is CASSAPVRTSGRGNEQFF. CDR3 nucleotides: TGTGCCAGCAGCGCACCGGTCAGAACTAGCGGGAGAGGGAATGAGCAGTTCTTC.

The genes are TRBV5-1 and TRBJ2-1, with TRBD2 matching 15 bases. V gave up 5 bases and J gave up 7 bases; unmatched junction bases: 16. The germline CDR1 and CDR2 sequences are SGHRS and YFSETQ. This CDR3 region has 19 residues. CDR3 nucleotides: TGCGCCAGCAGTTCCGGACTAGCGGGAGGGAGGGGACATTGGAATGAGCAGTTCTTC. Amino acids: CASSSGLAGGRGHWNEQFF.

The CDR3 DNA is TGTGCCAGCAGTGCCGGACATCCGGGGGGCACTGAAGCTTTCTTT. This codes for CASSAGHPGGTEAFF. The V call is TRBV2, the J call TRBJ1-1, with D possibly TRBD1 on 5 matching bases. Germline V gives CDR1 SNHLY, CDR2 FYNNEI. V lost 4 bases and J lost 4, with 16 bases in between. The CDR3 runs to 15 residues.

This clone turned up a few times. V usage is TRBV11-1 and J usage is TRBJ1-2, with no clear D. CDR1 SGHAT and CDR2 FQDESV come from the germline V gene (reference sequence). V was shortened by 0 bases and J by 10 bases, with 18 bases between the two germline ends. CDR3 length equals 15 residues. In nucleotides, the CDR3 is TGTGCCAGCAGCTTAGCGTTGGGCAGCCCGATGACCTACACCTTC. It translates to CASSLALGSPMTYTF.